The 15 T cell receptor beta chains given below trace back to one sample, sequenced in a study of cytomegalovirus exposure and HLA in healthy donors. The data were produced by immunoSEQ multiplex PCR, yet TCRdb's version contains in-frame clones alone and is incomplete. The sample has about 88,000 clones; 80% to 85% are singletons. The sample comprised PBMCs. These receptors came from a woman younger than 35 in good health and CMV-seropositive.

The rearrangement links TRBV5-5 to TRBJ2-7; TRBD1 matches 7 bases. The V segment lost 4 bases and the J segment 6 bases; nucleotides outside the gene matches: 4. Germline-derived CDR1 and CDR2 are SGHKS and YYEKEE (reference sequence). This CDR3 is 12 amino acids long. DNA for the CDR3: TGTGCCAGCAGCATCCACAGGGGCGAGCAGTACTTC. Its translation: CASSIHRGEQYF.

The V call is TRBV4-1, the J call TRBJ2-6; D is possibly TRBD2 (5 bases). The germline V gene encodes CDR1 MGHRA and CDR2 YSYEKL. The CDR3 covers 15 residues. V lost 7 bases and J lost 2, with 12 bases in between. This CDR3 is CASTVRAAGANVLTF. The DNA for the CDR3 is TGCGCCAGCACCGTGAGGGCGGCTGGGGCCAACGTCCTGACTTTC.

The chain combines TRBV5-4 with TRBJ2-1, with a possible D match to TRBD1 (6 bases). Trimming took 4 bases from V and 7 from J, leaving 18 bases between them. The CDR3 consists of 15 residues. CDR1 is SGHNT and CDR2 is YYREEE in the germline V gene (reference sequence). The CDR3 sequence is CASSQGQGVANEQFF. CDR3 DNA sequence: TGTGCCAGCAGCCAGGGACAAGGGGTTGCGAATGAGCAGTTCTTC.

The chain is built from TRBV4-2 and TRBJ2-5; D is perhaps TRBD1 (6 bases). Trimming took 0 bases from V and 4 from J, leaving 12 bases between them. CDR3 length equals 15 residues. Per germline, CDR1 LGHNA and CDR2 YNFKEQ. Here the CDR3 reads CASSQDRQARETQYF. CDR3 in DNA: TGTGCCAGCAGCCAAGATCGACAGGCCCGAGAGACCCAGTACTTC.

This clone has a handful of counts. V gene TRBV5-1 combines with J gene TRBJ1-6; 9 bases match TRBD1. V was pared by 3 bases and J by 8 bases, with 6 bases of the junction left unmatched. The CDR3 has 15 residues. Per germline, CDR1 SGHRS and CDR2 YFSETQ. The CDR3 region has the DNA TGCGCCAGCAGCTGGCGACAGGGGGAGGATTCACCCCTCCACTTT. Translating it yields CASSWRQGEDSPLHF.

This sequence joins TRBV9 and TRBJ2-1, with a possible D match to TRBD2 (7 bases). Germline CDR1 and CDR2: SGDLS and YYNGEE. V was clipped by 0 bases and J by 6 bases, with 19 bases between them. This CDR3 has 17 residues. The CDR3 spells CASSVGGGLSFINEQFF. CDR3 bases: TGTGCCAGCAGCGTAGGGGGGGGCCTATCTTTTATCAATGAGCAGTTCTTC.

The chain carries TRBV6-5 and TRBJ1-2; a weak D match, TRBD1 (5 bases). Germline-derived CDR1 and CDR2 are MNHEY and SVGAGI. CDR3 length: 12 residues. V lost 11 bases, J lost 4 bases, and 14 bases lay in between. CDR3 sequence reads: CASRGFSYGYTF. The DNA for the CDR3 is TGTGCCTCACGGGGGTTTAGCTATGGCTACACCTTC.

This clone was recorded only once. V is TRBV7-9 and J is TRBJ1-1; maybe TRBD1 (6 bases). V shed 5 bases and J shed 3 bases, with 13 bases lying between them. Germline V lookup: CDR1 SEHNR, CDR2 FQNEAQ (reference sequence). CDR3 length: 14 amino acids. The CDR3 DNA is TGTGCCAGCAGCGCCCACAGGGCGGACACTGAAGCTTTCTTT. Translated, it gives CASSAHRADTEAFF.

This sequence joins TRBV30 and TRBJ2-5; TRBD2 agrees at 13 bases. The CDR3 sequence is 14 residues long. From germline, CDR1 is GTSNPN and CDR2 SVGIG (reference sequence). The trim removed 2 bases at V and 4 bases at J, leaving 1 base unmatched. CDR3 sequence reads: CAWSRTSGGETQYF. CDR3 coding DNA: TGTGCCTGGAGTCGGACTAGCGGGGGAGAGACCCAGTACTTC.

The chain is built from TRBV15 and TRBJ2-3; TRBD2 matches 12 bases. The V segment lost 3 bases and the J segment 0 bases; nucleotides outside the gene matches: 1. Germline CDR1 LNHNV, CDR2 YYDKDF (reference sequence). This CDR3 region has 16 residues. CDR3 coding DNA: TGTGCCACCAGCAGGCTAGCGGGGGGGAGCACAGATACGCAGTATTTT. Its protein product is CATSRLAGGSTDTQYF.

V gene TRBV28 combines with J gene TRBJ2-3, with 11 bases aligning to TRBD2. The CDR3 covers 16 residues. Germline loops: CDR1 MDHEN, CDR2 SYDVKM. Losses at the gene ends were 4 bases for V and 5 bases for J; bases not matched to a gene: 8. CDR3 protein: CASSSDSGGAGDTQYF. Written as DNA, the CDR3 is TGTGCCAGCAGTTCGGATAGCGGGGGGGCAGGAGATACGCAGTATTTT. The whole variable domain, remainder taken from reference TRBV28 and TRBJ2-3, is DVKVTQSSRYLVKRTGEKVFLECVQDMDHENMFWYRQDPGLGLRLIYFSYDVKMKEKGDIPEGYSVSREKKERFSLILESASTNQTSMYLCASSSDSGGAGDTQYFGPGTRLTVL.

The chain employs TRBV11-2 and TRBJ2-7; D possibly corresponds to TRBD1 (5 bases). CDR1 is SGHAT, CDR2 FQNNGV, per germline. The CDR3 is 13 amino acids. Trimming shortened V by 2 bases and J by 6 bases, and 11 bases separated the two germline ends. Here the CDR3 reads CASSLSQVGEQYF. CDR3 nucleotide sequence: TGTGCCAGCAGCTTATCACAGGTCGGCGAGCAGTACTTC.

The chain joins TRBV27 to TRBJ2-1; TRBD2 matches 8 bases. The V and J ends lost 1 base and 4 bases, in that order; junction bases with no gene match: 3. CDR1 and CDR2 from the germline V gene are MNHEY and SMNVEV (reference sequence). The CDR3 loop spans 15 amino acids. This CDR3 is CASSLLGLGYNEQFF. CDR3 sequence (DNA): TGTGCCAGCAGTTTATTGGGACTAGGGTACAATGAGCAGTTCTTC.

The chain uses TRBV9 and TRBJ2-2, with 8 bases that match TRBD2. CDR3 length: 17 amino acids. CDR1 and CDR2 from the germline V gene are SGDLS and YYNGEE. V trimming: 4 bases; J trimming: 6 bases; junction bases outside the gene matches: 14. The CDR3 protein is CASSPTGAGALAGELFF. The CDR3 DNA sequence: TGTGCCAGCAGCCCCACCGGAGCGGGGGCCTTGGCCGGGGAGCTGTTTTTT.

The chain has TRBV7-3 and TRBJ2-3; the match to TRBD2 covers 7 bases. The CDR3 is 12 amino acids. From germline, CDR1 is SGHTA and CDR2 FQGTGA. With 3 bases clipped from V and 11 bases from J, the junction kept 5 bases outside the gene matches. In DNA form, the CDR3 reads TGTGCCAGCAGCTTTGGGGGGGAGGGGCAGTATTTT. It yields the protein CASSFGGEGQYF. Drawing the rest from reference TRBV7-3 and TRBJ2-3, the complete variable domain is GAGVSQTPSNKVTEKGKYVELRCDPISGHTALYWYRQSLGQGPEFLIYFQGTGAADDSGLPNDRFFAVRPEGSVSTLKIQRTERGDSAVYLCASSFGGEGQYFGPGTRLTVL.